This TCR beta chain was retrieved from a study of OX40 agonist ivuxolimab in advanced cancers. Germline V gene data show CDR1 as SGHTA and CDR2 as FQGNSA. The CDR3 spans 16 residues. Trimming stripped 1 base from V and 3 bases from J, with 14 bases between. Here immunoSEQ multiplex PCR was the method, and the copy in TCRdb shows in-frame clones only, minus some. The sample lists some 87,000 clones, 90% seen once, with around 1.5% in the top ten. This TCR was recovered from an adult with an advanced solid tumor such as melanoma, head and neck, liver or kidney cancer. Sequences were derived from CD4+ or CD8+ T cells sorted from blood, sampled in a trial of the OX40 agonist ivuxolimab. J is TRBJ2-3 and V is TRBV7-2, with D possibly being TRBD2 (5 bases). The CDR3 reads CASSLVASPLTDTQYF. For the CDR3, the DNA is TGTGCCAGCAGCTTAGTTGCTAGCCCCTTGACAGATACGCAGTATTTT.